This TCR beta chain is drawn from a study of technical replicates of blood from a few donors. Germline-derived CDR1 and CDR2 are MNHEY and SVGAGI. Trimming cost V 0 bases and J 4 bases, with 12 bases left between them. The CDR3 sequence is 15 residues long. This clone has a handful of counts. Clones were sequenced by immunoSEQ multiplex PCR, and TCRdb holds only the in-frame ones, with some missing. The sample consists of about 58,000 clones, about nine tenths of them appearing once. The chain uses TRBV6-5 and TRBJ1-1; tentatively, D is TRBD1 (5 bases). The receptor's source is a human donor in good health. Some clones in this sample may be carry-over from other donors' samples. Sequencing was done on a sample of PBMCs. The CDR3 region has the DNA TGTGCCAGCAGTTACTCACAGGTGGTCCCCACTGAAGCTTTCTTT. Residues: CASSYSQVVPTEAFF.